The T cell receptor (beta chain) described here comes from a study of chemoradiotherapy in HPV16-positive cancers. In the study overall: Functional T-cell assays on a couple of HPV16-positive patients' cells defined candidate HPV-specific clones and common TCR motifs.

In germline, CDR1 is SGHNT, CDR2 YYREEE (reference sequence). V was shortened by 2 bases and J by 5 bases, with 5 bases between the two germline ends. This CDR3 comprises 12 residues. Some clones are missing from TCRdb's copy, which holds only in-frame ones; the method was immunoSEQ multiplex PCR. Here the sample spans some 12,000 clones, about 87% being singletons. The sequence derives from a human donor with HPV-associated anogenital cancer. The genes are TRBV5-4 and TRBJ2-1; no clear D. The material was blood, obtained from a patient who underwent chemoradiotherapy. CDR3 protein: CASSFGNNEQFF. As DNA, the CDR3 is TGTGCCAGCAGCTTCGGAAACAATGAGCAGTTCTTC.